These 11 T cell receptor beta chains were all obtained from the same sample, sequenced in a study of blood T cell repertoires in COVID-19. Clones were read by immunoSEQ multiplex PCR, and TCRdb kept only the in-frame ones, dropping some. The data contain some 260,000 clones, roughly nine tenths of them singletons. The sequencing input was peripheral blood. The receptors come from a man younger than 35 with active or convalescent COVID-19.

This chain links TRBV11-2 with TRBJ1-6; TRBD1 might be the D (5 bases). Trimming left V 0 bases short and J 9 bases short, with 21 bases between. The CDR3 totals 18 residues. CDR1 and CDR2 from the germline V gene are SGHAT and FQNNGV. In DNA form, the CDR3 reads TGTGCCAGCAGCTTAGAGGGGGGGGACCTCCAAACAGGTTCACCCCTCCACTTT. This sequence encodes CASSLEGGDLQTGSPLHF. Using reference TRBV11-2 and TRBJ1-6 for the parts outside the CDR3, the full variable domain is EAGVAQSPRYKIIEKRQSVAFWCNPISGHATLYWYQQILGQGPKLLIQFQNNGVVDDSQLPKDRFSAERLKGVDSTLKIQPAKLEDSAVYLCASSLEGGDLQTGSPLHFGNGTRLTVT.

The chain joins TRBV5-1 to TRBJ1-2; TRBD1 agrees at 9 bases. The CDR3 extends over 14 amino acids. Germline trimming cut 4 bases from V and 2 bases from J; bases unmatched to any gene: 3. Germline V gene lookup returns CDR1 SGHRS and CDR2 YFSETQ. The CDR3 bases are TGCGCCAGCAGCACCGGACAGGGGAACTATGGCTACACCTTC. Amino acids: CASSTGQGNYGYTF. Full variable domain (outside the CDR3, taken from reference TRBV5-1 and TRBJ1-2): KAGVTQTPRYLIKTRGQQVTLSCSPISGHRSVSWYQQTPGQGLQFLFEYFSETQRNKGNFPGRFSGRQFSNSRSEMNVSTLELGDSALYLCASSTGQGNYGYTFGSGTRLTVV.

The gene calls are TRBV7-2 and TRBJ2-3; D is perhaps TRBD2 (7 bases). CDR3 length equals 15 residues. CDR1 and CDR2 (germline): SGHTA, FQGNSA. V lost 7 bases, J lost 0 bases, and 14 bases lay in between. The CDR3 sequence: CASKAGATSTDTQYF. The CDR3 DNA reads TGTGCCAGCAAGGCGGGGGCAACTAGCACAGATACGCAGTATTTT.

The J gene is TRBJ1-3, the V gene TRBV6-6; 8 bases are a match to TRBD1. Trimming at V came to 2 bases and at J to 4 bases, leaving 7 bases not matched to a gene. This CDR3 has 16 residues. CDR1 and CDR2 (germline): MNHNY, SVGAGI (reference sequence). This CDR3 reads CASSYLDRVDGNTIYF. As DNA, the CDR3 is TGTGCCAGCAGTTACCTGGACAGGGTCGACGGAAACACCATATATTTT.

The chain couples TRBV7-2 to TRBJ2-1; a possible D gene is TRBD1 (5 bases). The V and J ends lost 7 bases and 4 bases respectively, with 14 bases between them. Germline loops: CDR1 SGHTA, CDR2 FQGNSA. The CDR3 consists of 14 residues. The CDR3 region has the DNA TGTGCCAGCACCCCAGGGTCCCTATACAATGAGCAGTTCTTC. It specifies CASTPGSLYNEQFF.

The V call is TRBV18, the J call TRBJ2-7; D gene ambiguous. Per germline, CDR1 KGHSH and CDR2 LQKENI. The V end was cut by 4 bases, the J end by 3 bases, with 4 bases between. CDR3 length: 11 residues. CDR3 sequence (DNA): TGTGCCAGCTCACGCGACTACGAGCAGTACTTC. Translating gives CASSRDYEQYF.

The genes are TRBV11-2 and TRBJ2-1; D uncertain. The CDR3 spans 13 residues. V lost 1 base to trimming and J lost 8 bases, with 9 bases between them. Germline loops: CDR1 SGHAT, CDR2 FQNNGV. The CDR3 reads CASSLGPRHEQFF. Here the CDR3 DNA reads TGTGCCAGCAGCTTAGGGCCGAGGCATGAGCAGTTCTTC.

The chain combines TRBV6-5 with TRBJ1-2, with D unclear. CDR3 length equals 15 residues. Trimming pared 1 base from V and 2 bases from J, leaving 11 bases between. CDR1 is MNHEY and CDR2 is SVGAGI in the germline V gene. CDR3 amino acids: CASSYFQASNYGYTF. The CDR3 coding sequence is TGTGCCAGCAGTTACTTCCAGGCCTCAAACTATGGCTACACCTTC.

V usage is TRBV7-2 and J usage is TRBJ1-5; D gene uncertain. Germline V gene data show CDR1 as SGHTA and CDR2 as FQGNSA. V shed 2 bases and J shed 6 bases, with 11 bases lying between them. The CDR3 is 14 residues long. The CDR3 is CASSLNRGGQPQHF. The CDR3 DNA reads TGTGCCAGCAGCTTAAACCGTGGAGGTCAGCCCCAGCATTTT.

This clone was observed a handful of times. The chain carries TRBV6-2 or TRBV6-3 and TRBJ2-1; D is possibly TRBD1 (5 bases). V lost 4 bases and J 6 bases, leaving 10 bases between the germline ends. Looked up from germline, CDR1 is MNHEY and CDR2 is SVGEGT. The CDR3 is made up of 13 amino acids. CDR3 region: CASSLGLFNEQFF. CDR3 bases: TGTGCCAGCAGTTTGGGGCTCTTCAATGAGCAGTTCTTC.

The rearrangement joins TRBV7-2 to TRBJ2-1; 8 nucleotides align to TRBD2. Germline-derived CDR1 and CDR2 are SGHTA and FQGNSA. With V trimmed by 3 bases and J by 0 bases, 10 bases remained unmatched. The CDR3 loop spans 18 amino acids. For the CDR3, the DNA is TGTGCCAGCAGCTTGGGGGCGGGAGGCTCCAGCTCCTACAATGAGCAGTTCTTC. It is translated as CASSLGAGGSSSYNEQFF.